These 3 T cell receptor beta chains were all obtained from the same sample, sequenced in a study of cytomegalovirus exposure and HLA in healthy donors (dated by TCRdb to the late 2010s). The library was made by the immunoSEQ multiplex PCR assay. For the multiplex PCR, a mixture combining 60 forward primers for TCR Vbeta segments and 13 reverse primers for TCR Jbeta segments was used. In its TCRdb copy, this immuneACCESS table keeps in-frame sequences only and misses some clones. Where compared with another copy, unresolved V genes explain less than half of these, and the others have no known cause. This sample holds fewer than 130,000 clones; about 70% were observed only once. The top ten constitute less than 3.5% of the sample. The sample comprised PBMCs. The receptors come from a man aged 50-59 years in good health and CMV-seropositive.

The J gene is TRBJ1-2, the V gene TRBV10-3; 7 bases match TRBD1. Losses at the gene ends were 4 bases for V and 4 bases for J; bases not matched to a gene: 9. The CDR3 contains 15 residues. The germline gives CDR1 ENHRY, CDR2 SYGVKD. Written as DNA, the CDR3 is TGTGCCATCAGTGGCCGGGACCGGGACAGCTATGGCTACACCTTC. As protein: CAISGRDRDSYGYTF.

CDR3 loop: CASSVGTAGSYGYTF. The CDR3 DNA follows: TGTGCCAGCAGCGTAGGGACGGCGGGCAGCTATGGCTACACCTTC. This chain connects TRBV9 to TRBJ1-2; D is ambiguous. V dropped 0 bases and J dropped 4 bases, with 13 bases sitting between them. There are 15 residues in the CDR3. In germline, CDR1 is SGDLS, CDR2 YYNGEE.

CDR3 DNA: TGTGCCAGTAGTGTCCTCCCGGGACAGCGAATGGACGGCTACACCTTC. It is translated as CASSVLPGQRMDGYTF. The chain joins TRBV19 to TRBJ1-2; 7 bases are a match to TRBD1. This CDR3 is built from 16 residues. Germline lookup yields CDR1 LNHDA and CDR2 SQIVND (reference sequence). V gave up 5 bases and J gave up 8 bases; unmatched junction bases: 17. The complete variable domain, with remaining parts taken from reference TRBV19 and TRBJ1-2, reads DGGITQSPKYLFRKEGQNVTLSCEQNLNHDAMYWYRQDPGQGLRLIYYSQIVNDFQKGDIAEGYSVSREKKESFPLTVTSAQKNPTAFYLCASSVLPGQRMDGYTFGSGTRLTVV.